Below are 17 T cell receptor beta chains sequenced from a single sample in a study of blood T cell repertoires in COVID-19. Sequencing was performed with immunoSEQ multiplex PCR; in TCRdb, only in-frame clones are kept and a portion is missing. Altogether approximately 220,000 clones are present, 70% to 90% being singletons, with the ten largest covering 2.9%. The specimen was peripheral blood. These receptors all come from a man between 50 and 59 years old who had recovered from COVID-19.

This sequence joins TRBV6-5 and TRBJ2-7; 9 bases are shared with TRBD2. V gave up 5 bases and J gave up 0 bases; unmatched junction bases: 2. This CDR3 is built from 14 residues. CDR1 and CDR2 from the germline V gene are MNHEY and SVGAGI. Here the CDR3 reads CASSMTSGSYEQYF. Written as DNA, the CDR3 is TGTGCCAGCAGTATGACTAGCGGCTCCTACGAGCAGTACTTC.

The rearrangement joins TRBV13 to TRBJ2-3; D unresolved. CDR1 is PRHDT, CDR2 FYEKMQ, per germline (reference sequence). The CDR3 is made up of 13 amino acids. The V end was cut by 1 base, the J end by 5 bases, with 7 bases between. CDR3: CASSLEAVDTQYF. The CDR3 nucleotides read TGTGCCAGCAGCTTAGAGGCGGTAGATACGCAGTATTTT.

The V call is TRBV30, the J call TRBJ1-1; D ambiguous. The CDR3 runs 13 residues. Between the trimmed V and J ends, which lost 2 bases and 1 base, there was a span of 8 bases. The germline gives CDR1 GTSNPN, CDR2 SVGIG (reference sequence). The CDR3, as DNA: TGTGCCTGGAGTAATAGCCAGAACACTGAAGCTTTCTTT. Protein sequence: CAWSNSQNTEAFF.

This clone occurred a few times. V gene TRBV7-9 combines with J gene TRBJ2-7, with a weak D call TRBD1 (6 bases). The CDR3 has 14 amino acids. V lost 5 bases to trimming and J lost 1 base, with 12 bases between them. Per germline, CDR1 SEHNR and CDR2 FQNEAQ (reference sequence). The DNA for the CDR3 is TGTGCCAGCAGCCGGCCGGGACAATCCTACGAGCAGTACTTC. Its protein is CASSRPGQSYEQYF.

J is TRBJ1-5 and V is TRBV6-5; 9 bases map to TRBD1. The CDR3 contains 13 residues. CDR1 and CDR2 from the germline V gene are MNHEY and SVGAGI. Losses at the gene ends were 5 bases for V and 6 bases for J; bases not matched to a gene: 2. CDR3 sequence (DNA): TGTGCCAGCAGTCGGGACAGGGCTCAGCCCCAGCATTTT. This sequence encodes CASSRDRAQPQHF.

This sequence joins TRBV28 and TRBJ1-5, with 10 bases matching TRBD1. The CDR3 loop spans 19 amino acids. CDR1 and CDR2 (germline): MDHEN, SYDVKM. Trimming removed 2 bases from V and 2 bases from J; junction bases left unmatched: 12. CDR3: CASSLRQRGTGARNQPQHF. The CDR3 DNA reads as TGTGCCAGCAGTTTACGGCAGCGGGGGACAGGGGCGCGCAATCAGCCCCAGCATTTT.

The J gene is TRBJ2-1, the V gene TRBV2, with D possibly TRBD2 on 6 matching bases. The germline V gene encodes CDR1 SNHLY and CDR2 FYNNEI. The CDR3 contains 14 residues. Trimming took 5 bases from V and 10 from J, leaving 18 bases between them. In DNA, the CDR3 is TGTGCCAGCAGTCCACCTATACGCCGGGGGGAGCAGTTCTTC. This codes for CASSPPIRRGEQFF. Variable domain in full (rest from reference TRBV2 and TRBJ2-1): EPEVTQTPSHQVTQMGQEVILRCVPISNHLYFYWYRQILGQKVEFLVSFYNNEISEKSEIFDDQFSVERPDGSNFTLKIRSTKLEDSAMYFCASSPPIRRGEQFFGPGTRLTVL.

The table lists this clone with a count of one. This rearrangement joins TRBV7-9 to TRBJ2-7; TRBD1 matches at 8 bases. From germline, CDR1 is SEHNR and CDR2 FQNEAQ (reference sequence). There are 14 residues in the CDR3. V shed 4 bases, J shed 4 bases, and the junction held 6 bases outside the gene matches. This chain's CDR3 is CASSSSTGVYEQYF. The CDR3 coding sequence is TGTGCCAGCAGCTCATCGACAGGGGTATACGAGCAGTACTTC.

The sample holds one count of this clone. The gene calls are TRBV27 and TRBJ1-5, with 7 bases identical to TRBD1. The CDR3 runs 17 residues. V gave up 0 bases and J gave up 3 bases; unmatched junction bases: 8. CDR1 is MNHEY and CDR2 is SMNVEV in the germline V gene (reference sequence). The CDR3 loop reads CASSLSAGTATNQPQHF. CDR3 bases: TGTGCCAGCAGTTTATCGGCCGGGACAGCTACCAATCAGCCCCAGCATTTT.

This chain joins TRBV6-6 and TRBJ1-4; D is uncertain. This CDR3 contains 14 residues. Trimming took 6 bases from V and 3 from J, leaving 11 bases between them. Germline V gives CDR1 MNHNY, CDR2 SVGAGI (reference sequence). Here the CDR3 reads CASRNSGSNEKLFF. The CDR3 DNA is TGTGCCAGCAGAAACTCGGGTTCTAATGAAAAACTGTTTTTT.

The CDR3 protein is CASSYHAETQYF. The CDR3 region has the DNA TGTGCCAGCAGTTACCATGCGGAGACGCAGTATTTT. The chain recombines TRBV6-2 or TRBV6-3 with TRBJ2-3; unclear D gene. This CDR3 has 12 amino acids. The germline V gene has CDR1 MNHEY and CDR2 SVGEGT. The V gene lost 2 bases and the J gene lost 9 bases, with 9 bases spanning the gap.

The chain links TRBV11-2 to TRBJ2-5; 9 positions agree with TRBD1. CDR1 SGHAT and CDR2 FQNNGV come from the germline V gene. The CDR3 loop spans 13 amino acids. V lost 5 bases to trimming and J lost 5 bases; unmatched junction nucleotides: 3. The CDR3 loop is CASSRDRAETQYF. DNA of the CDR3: TGTGCCAGCAGCCGGGACAGGGCCGAGACCCAGTACTTC. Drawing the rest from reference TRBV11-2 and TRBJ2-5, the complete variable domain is EAGVAQSPRYKIIEKRQSVAFWCNPISGHATLYWYQQILGQGPKLLIQFQNNGVVDDSQLPKDRFSAERLKGVDSTLKIQPAKLEDSAVYLCASSRDRAETQYFGPGTRLLVL.

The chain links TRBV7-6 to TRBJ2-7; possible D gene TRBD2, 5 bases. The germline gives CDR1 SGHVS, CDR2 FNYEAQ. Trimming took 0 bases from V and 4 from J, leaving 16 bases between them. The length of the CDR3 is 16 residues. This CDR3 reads CASSLADRGLSYEQYF. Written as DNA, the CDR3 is TGTGCCAGCAGCTTAGCGGACCGAGGACTTTCTTACGAGCAGTACTTC.

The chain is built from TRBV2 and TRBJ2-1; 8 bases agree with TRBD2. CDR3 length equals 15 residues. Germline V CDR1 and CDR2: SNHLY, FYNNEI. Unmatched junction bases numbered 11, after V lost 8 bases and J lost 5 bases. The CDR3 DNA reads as TGTGCCAGCCGAACCTTAGCGGGGCTCAACAATGAGCAGTTCTTC. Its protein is CASRTLAGLNNEQFF.

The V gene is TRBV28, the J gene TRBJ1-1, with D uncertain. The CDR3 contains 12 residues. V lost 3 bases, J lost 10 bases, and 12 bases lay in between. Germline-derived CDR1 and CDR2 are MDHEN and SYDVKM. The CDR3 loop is CASSFGSGRAFF. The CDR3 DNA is TGTGCCAGCAGTTTTGGTTCAGGTCGAGCTTTCTTT.

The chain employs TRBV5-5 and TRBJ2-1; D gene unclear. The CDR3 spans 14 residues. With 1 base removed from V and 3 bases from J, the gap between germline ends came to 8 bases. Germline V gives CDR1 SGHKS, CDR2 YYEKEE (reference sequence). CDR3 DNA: TGTGCCAGCAGCTTGTCCTCCCTCTACAATGAGCAGTTCTTC. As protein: CASSLSSLYNEQFF. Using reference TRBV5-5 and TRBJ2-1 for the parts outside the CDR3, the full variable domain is DAGVTQSPTHLIKTRGQQVTLRCSPISGHKSVSWYQQVLGQGPQFIFQYYEKEERGRGNFPDRFSARQFPNYSSELNVNALLLGDSALYLCASSLSSLYNEQFFGPGTRLTVL.

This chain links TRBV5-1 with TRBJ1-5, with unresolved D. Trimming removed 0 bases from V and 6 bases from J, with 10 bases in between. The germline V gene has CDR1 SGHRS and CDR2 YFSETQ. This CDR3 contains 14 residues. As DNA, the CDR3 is TGCGCCAGCAGCTTGGTGGGAGGTGGTCAGCCCCAGCATTTT. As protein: CASSLVGGGQPQHF.